The sequence of this T cell receptor beta chain was determined in a study of vaccination and CD4 T cells after COVID-19. Study-level background: Convalescent donors: six male, four female; seven Caucasian, two Asian, one multiracial, two Hispanic. Investigators stimulated cells with overlapping spike peptides drawn from SARS-CoV-2, HCoV-NL63, HCoV-OC43 and HCoV-229E. Study results and limitations: Relatively few convalescent patients and no early post-infection timepoints were analyzed.

Treatment reported: roughly 11-day PBMC culture with coronavirus spike peptide pools or control peptides (ViraFEST assay). Researchers used the Oncomine TCR Beta short-read assay to sequence DNA from cultured CD4+ T cells. TCRdb processed the PCR reads anew with MiXCR; each CDR3 protein has one entry. The sample holds a few thousand distinct CDR3 sequences, over 35% seen once. The junction had 2 bases not matched to a gene; V was cut back by 4 bases and J by 2 bases. In germline, CDR1 is SGHNT, CDR2 YYREEE (reference sequence). The CDR3 has 13 amino acids. This clonotype has only a few counts. Antigen specificity is unknown.

Sequenced: CD4+ T cells from blood, cultured in vitro. The chain has TRBV5-4 and TRBJ2-5; TRBD2 matches at 7 bases. The clonotype was recovered from a human donor who had recovered from COVID-19. The CDR3 nucleotides read TGTGCCAGCAGCCGGGGACTACAAGAGACCCAGTACTTC. It codes for CASSRGLQETQYF.